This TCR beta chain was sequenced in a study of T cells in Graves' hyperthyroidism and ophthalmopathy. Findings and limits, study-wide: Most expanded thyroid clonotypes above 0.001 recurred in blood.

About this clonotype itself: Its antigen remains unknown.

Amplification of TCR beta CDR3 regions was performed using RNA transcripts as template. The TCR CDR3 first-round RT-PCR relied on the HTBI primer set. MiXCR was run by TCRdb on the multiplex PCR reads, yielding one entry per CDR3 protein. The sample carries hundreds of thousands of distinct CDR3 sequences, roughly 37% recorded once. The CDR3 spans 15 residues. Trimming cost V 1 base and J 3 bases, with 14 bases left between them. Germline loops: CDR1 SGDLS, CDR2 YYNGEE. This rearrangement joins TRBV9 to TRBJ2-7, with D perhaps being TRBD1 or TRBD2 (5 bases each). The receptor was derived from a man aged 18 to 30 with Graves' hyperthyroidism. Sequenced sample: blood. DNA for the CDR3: TGTGCCAGCAGCGTATCCGGGACGCCGGTCTACGAGCAGTACTTC. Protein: CASSVSGTPVYEQYF.